This T cell receptor beta chain appears in the sequencing data of a study of T cell changes during pregnancy in multiple sclerosis (dated by TCRdb to the late 2010s). Notes on the research overall: In women with multiple sclerosis, the researchers looked at how the T cell repertoire shifted as pregnancy progressed.

This clone was seen a handful of times. No cognate antigen has been identified for it. Base qualities are not recorded, but no much larger clone differs from it by a single base. The library was obtained by the immunoSEQ multiplex PCR assay. Held by TCRdb, this immuneACCESS table contains in-frame sequences only and omits some clones. Under half of the omission traces to an unresolved V gene where checked; the cause of the rest is unknown. This sample has around 29,000 clones in its table, and about 84% of those were observed once. The top ten hold around 7.9% of the sample. The CDR3 runs 12 amino acids, cysteine and phenylalanine included. The sequence is cut down to CDR3 DNA, 36 bases in frame from base 1. CDR1 SGDLS and CDR2 YYNGEE are derived from the germline V gene. V gives up 3 bases and J gives up 4 bases, and the segment between their germline ends measures 7 bases.

Here the sequenced sample was CD8+ T cells from peripheral blood mononuclear cells, taken after pregnancy. This clonotype was sampled from a female donor with multiple sclerosis, enrolled in a pregnancy study. The chain links TRBV9 with TRBJ1-1; too little of a D gene remains to name it. The DNA sequence follows: TGTGCCAGCAGCGGGTCGGGCACTGAAGCTTTCTTT. It encodes CASSGSGTEAFF.